This TCR beta chain was obtained from a study of T cell responses to AZD1222 COVID-19 vaccine. Findings of the study overall: There were vaccine-associated CD4 TCRs across spike, dominant at 160-218 and 743-854. Baseline seropositives among AZD1222 recipients totaled only 5 to 7. Donors, mostly white British, included more females; clonal diversity was possibly underestimated. Scientists sampled the repertoires only once the peak T cell response had passed.

J was trimmed by 1 base and V by 3 bases; bases with no gene match: 10. Germline V CDR1 and CDR2: SEHNR, FQNEAQ (reference sequence). The CDR3 extends over 19 amino acids. As to this clone: What it binds is not known.

Generated by immunoSEQ multiplex PCR, the TCRdb table keeps only in-frame clones and is missing some. The sample yields 92,000 or so clones, roughly 90% seen once. The sequence derives from an adult in good health. The V and J genes are TRBV7-9 and TRBJ2-6; 9 nucleotides match TRBD1. The sample in question was peripheral blood, obtained on day 0 of AZD1222 vaccination. The CDR3 is CASSFGTGHSVSGANVLTF. DNA for the CDR3: TGTGCCAGCAGCTTCGGGACAGGGCATTCGGTTTCTGGGGCCAACGTCCTGACTTTC.